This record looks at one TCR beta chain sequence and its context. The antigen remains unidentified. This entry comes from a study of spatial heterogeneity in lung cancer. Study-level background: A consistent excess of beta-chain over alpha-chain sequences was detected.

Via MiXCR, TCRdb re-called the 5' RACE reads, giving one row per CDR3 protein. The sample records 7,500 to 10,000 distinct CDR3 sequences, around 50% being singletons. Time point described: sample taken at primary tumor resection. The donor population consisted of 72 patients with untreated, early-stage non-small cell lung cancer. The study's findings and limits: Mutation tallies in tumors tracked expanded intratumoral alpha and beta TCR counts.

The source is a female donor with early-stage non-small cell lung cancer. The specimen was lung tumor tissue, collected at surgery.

Here the CDR3 DNA reads TGCGCCAGCCATCCCGCGGGGGGCGTCACCGGGGAGCTGTTTTTT. Amino acids: CASHPAGGVTGELFF. The chain has TRBV5-1 and TRBJ2-2, with TRBD2 identical over 8 bases. V gave up 7 bases and J gave up 4 bases; unmatched junction bases: 9. CDR1 is SGHRS and CDR2 is YFSETQ in the germline V gene. The CDR3 runs to 15 residues.